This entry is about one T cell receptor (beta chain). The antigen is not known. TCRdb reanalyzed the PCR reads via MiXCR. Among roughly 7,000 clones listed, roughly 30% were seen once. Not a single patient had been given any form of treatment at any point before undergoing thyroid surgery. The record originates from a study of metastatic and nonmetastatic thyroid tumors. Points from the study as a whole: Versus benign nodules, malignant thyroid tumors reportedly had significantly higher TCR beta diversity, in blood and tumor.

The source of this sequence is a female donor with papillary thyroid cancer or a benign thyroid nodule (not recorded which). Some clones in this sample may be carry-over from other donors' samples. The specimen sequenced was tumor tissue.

The CDR3 nucleotides read TGTGCCACCAGTGACACTGGGACAGCACCAAATGAGCAGTTCTTC. This encodes CATSDTGTAPNEQFF. The chain couples TRBV24-1 to TRBJ2-1; the match to TRBD1 covers 7 bases. Germline V CDR1 and CDR2: KGHDR, SFDVKD. With 4 bases clipped from V and 7 bases from J, the junction kept 9 bases outside the gene matches. There are 15 residues in the CDR3.